These T cell receptor beta chains were read from a single sample in a study of T cells in Graves' hyperthyroidism and ophthalmopathy. TCRdb used MiXCR to reprocess the multiplex PCR reads, holding one entry per CDR3 protein. The table records approximately 530,000 distinct CDR3 sequences, approximately 20% of them present only once. Sequenced sample: blood. The receptor set was obtained from a middle-aged man with Graves' ophthalmopathy. Both conserved end residues are trimmed from each CDR3. D genes are given only for firm matches.

>TRBV6-5|-|TRBJ2-7
ASSYPGSTQEQY
>TRBV15|-|TRBJ2-4
ATSRDMGGSAKNIQY
>TRBV7-9|TRBD1|TRBJ2-7
AAQGADGRGYEQY
>TRBV20-1|-|TRBJ1-1
SASSTPNTEAF
>TRBV30|-|TRBJ2-1
AWATGNEQF
>TRBV12-3/TRBV12-4|-|TRBJ1-5
ASSFYRVDQPQH
>TRBV7-8|-|TRBJ1-2
ASSRNLLDPSYGYT
>TRBV12-3/TRBV12-4|-|TRBJ2-1
ASSLDSLYNEQF
>TRBV7-2|-|TRBJ2-5
ASSIGRGQETQY
>TRBV3-1|-|TRBJ2-7
ASSQDLGESYEQY
>TRBV4-1|TRBD2|TRBJ2-5
ASPQKGGEVKY
>TRBV28|-|TRBJ2-5
ASSFDRATQY
>TRBV2|-|TRBJ2-7
ASSALGYEQY
>TRBV19|-|TRBJ2-7
ASSRRASTYEQY
>TRBV6-2/TRBV6-3|TRBD2|TRBJ2-7
ASSSTTSGSLYEQY
>TRBV29-1|-|TRBJ2-5
SFREAETQY
>TRBV28|-|TRBJ2-5
ASSLLERGQETQY
>TRBV27|TRBD1|TRBJ2-7
ASSRTGGAVYEQY
>TRBV6-1|-|TRBJ1-1
ASTHGGANTEAF
>TRBV3-1|TRBD1|TRBJ1-2
ASRRGQGVNYGYT
>TRBV6-4|TRBD1|TRBJ1-4
ASSPLPRQGEKLF
>TRBV9|-|TRBJ2-3
ASSVVGTQY
>TRBV27|TRBD2|TRBJ2-3
ASSSLGGGDTQY
>TRBV11-2|-|TRBJ1-1
ASSLAGRRTEAF
>TRBV7-3|TRBD2|TRBJ2-2
ASSSRLAGAITGELF
>TRBV12-3/TRBV12-4|-|TRBJ1-5
ASSWGESNQPQH
>TRBV4-2|-|TRBJ2-7
ASSQDYDSYEQY
>TRBV7-6|-|TRBJ2-7
ASSLGSGRATYEQY
>TRBV10-3|-|TRBJ1-1
AISPQEDTEAF